The entry that follows covers one T cell receptor beta chain sequence. Its matching antigen is unknown. The sample is drawn from a study of a mutant IDH1 vaccine in newly diagnosed glioma. Study summary: Beginning 4-6 weeks after radiotherapy alone, or with temozolomide cycles, vaccination took place. Former treatment meant radiotherapy, temozolomide, or both; the majority had gotten both.

Only in-frame clones appear in the TCRdb table, and some are missing; sequencing was by immunoSEQ multiplex PCR. The table records about 32,000 clones, around 80% of them present only once. Time point of the sample: week 35, safety follow-up. Every vaccine dose comprised 300 ug of mutant IDH1 20-mer peptide plus topical imiquimod. In weeks 1, 3, 5, 7, 11, 15, 19 and 23, patients were immunized, eight times in all. Trimming removed 2 bases at V and 3 bases at J, with 3 bases between. Germline CDR1 reads SGHAT; CDR2 reads FQNNGV. The CDR3 length is 12 residues. Sequencing used PBMCs, obtained from a glioma patient whose treatment included an IDH1 peptide vaccine. This clonotype originated in a man in his forties with glioma. Some clones in this sample may be carry-over from other donors' samples. This rearrangement joins TRBV11-2 to TRBJ2-3, with unresolved D. The CDR3 nucleotides are TGTGCCAGCAGCTTAAATACAGATACGCAGTATTTT. Protein: CASSLNTDTQYF. The variable domain in full, with the rest retrieved from reference TRBV11-2 and TRBJ2-3, is EAGVAQSPRYKIIEKRQSVAFWCNPISGHATLYWYQQILGQGPKLLIQFQNNGVVDDSQLPKDRFSAERLKGVDSTLKIQPAKLEDSAVYLCASSLNTDTQYFGPGTRLTVL.